Each of the 32 T cell receptor beta chains below was sequenced from the same sample in a study of blood T cell repertoires in COVID-19. Data came from immunoSEQ multiplex PCR; TCRdb stores just in-frame clones and leaves some out. In the table there are tens of thousands of clones, around 83% of which are singletons. The specimen sequenced was peripheral blood. These receptors were collected from a human donor in a cohort sampled during active or convalescent COVID-19.

This clone was counted between two and nine times. This chain uses TRBV6-1 with TRBJ1-5; D is undetermined. The germline CDR1 and CDR2 sequences are MNHNS and SASEGT. Trimming stripped 2 bases from V and 6 bases from J, with 8 bases between. The CDR3 has 13 residues. The CDR3 bases are TGTGCCAGCAGTGAAATAACGAGTCAGCCCCAGCATTTT. This translates into CASSEITSQPQHF.

This clone has only one observation. The chain combines TRBV5-5 with TRBJ2-3; 9 nucleotides match TRBD2. The V segment lost 2 bases and the J segment 5 bases; nucleotides outside the gene matches: 6. Germline CDR1 and CDR2: SGHKS and YYEKEE (reference sequence). The CDR3 runs 15 residues. Here the CDR3 DNA reads TGTGCCAGCAGCTTTTTAGCGGGGGAGGGAGATACGCAGTATTTT. Protein sequence: CASSFLAGEGDTQYF.

The rearrangement links TRBV12-3 or TRBV12-4 to TRBJ2-1; D is uncertain. There are 12 residues in the CDR3. Trimming removed 6 bases from V and 9 bases from J, with 12 bases in between. The DNA of the CDR3 is TGTGCCAGCAGGCTCCCTGCCGGTGAGCAGTTCTTC. Its translation: CASRLPAGEQFF.

V is TRBV6-5 and J is TRBJ2-7; D is ambiguous. Trimming took 0 bases from V and 0 from J, leaving 6 bases between them. Germline V gene data show CDR1 as MNHEY and CDR2 as SVGAGI. This CDR3 is built from 14 residues. The CDR3 coding sequence is TGTGCCAGCAGTTACTCGGCCAGCTCCTACGAGCAGTACTTC. Encoded protein: CASSYSASSYEQYF.

V usage is TRBV27 and J usage is TRBJ1-4; TRBD1 agrees at 7 bases. The CDR3 consists of 18 residues. Per germline, CDR1 MNHEY and CDR2 SMNVEV (reference sequence). The J segment lost 11 bases and the V segment lost 4 bases, leaving 22 bases of the junction unmatched. The CDR3 DNA follows: TGTGCCAGCAGTTCCTCCCCACTTGACAGGGTAGAAACGTGGAAACTGTTTTTT. It is translated as CASSSSPLDRVETWKLFF.

This clone occurred a few times. The rearrangement joins TRBV11-1 to TRBJ1-1; 8 nucleotides match TRBD1. J was trimmed by 4 bases and V by 5 bases; bases with no gene match: 6. CDR3 length: 14 amino acids. CDR1 SGHAT and CDR2 FQDESV come from the germline V gene (reference sequence). The CDR3 spells CASSSRGPGTEAFF. The CDR3 region has the DNA TGTGCCAGCAGCAGCAGGGGGCCGGGCACTGAAGCTTTCTTT.

The rearrangement joins TRBV19 to TRBJ1-2; TRBD1 aligns across 7 bases. The CDR3 is 16 amino acids. Germline V gives CDR1 LNHDA, CDR2 SQIVND (reference sequence). V was pared by 5 bases and J by 1 base, with 10 bases of the junction left unmatched. The CDR3 sequence is CASSDLTGANNYGYTF. The CDR3 region has the DNA TGTGCCAGTAGTGACCTAACAGGGGCGAATAACTATGGCTACACCTTC.

The gene calls are TRBV20-1 and TRBJ1-2, with D unresolved. CDR3 size: 13 residues. V lost 3 bases and J lost 8, with 16 bases in between. Looked up from germline, CDR1 is DFQATT and CDR2 is SNEGSKA (reference sequence). For the CDR3, the DNA is TGCAGTGCTAGTCCCAGTGGAGGGCAGGGCTACACCTTC. It is translated as CSASPSGGQGYTF.

The rearrangement joins TRBV5-1 to TRBJ1-6; 10 bases are a match to TRBD1. The J segment lost 6 bases and the V segment lost 6 bases, leaving 6 bases of the junction unmatched. Germline CDR1 reads SGHRS; CDR2 reads YFSETQ. The CDR3 sequence is 15 residues long. The CDR3 nucleotides are TGCGCCAGCACCCAACGACAGGGGGCTAATTCACCCCTCCACTTT. Translated: CASTQRQGANSPLHF.

The gene calls are TRBV3-1 (or the pseudogene TRBV3-2) and TRBJ2-4; 9 positions match TRBD1. The CDR3 runs to 16 residues. V dropped 3 bases and J dropped 9; count of bases not matched to a gene: 12. Germline lookup yields CDR1 LGHDT and CDR2 YNNKEL (reference sequence). The CDR3 bases are TGTGCCAGCAGCCACAGGACAGGGGCCTCCATGATCATTCAGTACTTC. Protein product: CASSHRTGASMIIQYF.

The V call is TRBV7-2, the J call TRBJ1-2; D may be TRBD1 (5 bases). The CDR3 loop spans 14 amino acids. Germline V lookup: CDR1 SGHTA, CDR2 FQGNSA. Trimming stripped 1 base from V and 5 bases from J, with 11 bases between. This chain's CDR3 is CASSLERGNYGYTF. The CDR3 DNA reads as TGTGCCAGCAGCTTAGAACGGGGGAATTATGGCTACACCTTC.

The chain joins TRBV19 to TRBJ2-1, with D perhaps matching TRBD1 (6 bases). This CDR3 has 16 amino acids. Trimming stripped 4 bases from V and 1 base from J, with 14 bases between. Germline lookup yields CDR1 LNHDA and CDR2 SQIVND (reference sequence). The CDR3, as DNA: TGTGCCAGTAGTACCCTGCAGGGGTTTTCCTACAATGAGCAGTTCTTC. Its translation: CASSTLQGFSYNEQFF.

The chain uses TRBV11-1 and TRBJ1-2, with 10 bases identical to TRBD1. CDR1 and CDR2 (germline): SGHAT, FQDESV (reference sequence). With V trimmed by 6 bases and J by 4 bases, 8 bases remained unmatched. The CDR3 totals 15 residues. CDR3 amino acids: CASRPLTGGIYGYTF. The CDR3 nucleotides read TGTGCCAGCAGACCTTTGACAGGGGGCATCTATGGCTACACCTTC.

The rearrangement joins TRBV6-5 to TRBJ1-5; D ambiguous. CDR3 length: 14 amino acids. The V gene lost 6 bases and the J gene lost 5 bases, with 14 bases spanning the gap. Germline V CDR1 and CDR2: MNHEY, SVGAGI. The CDR3 sequence is CASSLTELYQPQHF. The CDR3, as DNA: TGTGCCAGCAGCCTCACAGAATTGTATCAGCCCCAGCATTTT.

This chain joins TRBV9 and TRBJ2-1; TRBD1 matches at 7 bases. The V gene end was trimmed by 4 bases and the J gene end by 4 bases; junction bases not matched to a gene: 2. CDR3 length: 13 amino acids. CDR1 and CDR2 from the germline V gene are SGDLS and YYNGEE. The CDR3 is CASSWTGYNEQFF. The CDR3 DNA reads TGTGCCAGCAGCTGGACAGGTTACAATGAGCAGTTCTTC.

The rearrangement links TRBV7-2 to TRBJ1-6; possibly TRBD1 for D (5 bases). CDR3 length equals 16 residues. Trimming pared 5 bases from V and 4 bases from J, leaving 15 bases between. Germline V gene sequence: CDR1 SGHTA, CDR2 FQGNSA. The CDR3 region is CASSVQQADYNSPLHF. The CDR3 DNA follows: TGTGCCAGCAGCGTCCAACAGGCGGATTATAATTCACCCCTCCACTTT.

The J gene is TRBJ2-3, the V gene TRBV29-1; 9 bases match TRBD2. Per the germline V gene, CDR1 is SQVTM and CDR2 is ANQGSEA. Unmatched junction bases numbered 4, after V lost 6 bases and J lost 0 bases. The CDR3 totals 14 residues. In DNA form, the CDR3 reads TGCAGCGTCCCTAGCGGGGCTAGCACAGATACGCAGTATTTT. Amino acid sequence: CSVPSGASTDTQYF.

This chain connects TRBV7-9 to TRBJ2-3; 15 bases are shared with TRBD2. The CDR3 is made up of 16 amino acids. Germline values: CDR1 SEHNR, CDR2 FQNEAQ (reference sequence). J was trimmed by 6 bases and V by 5 bases; bases with no gene match: 6. CDR3 sequence reads: CASSPRTSGGADTQYF. The CDR3 coding sequence is TGTGCCAGCAGCCCCCGGACTAGCGGGGGGGCCGATACGCAGTATTTT.

The chain combines TRBV5-1 with TRBJ1-1, with a weak D call TRBD1 (5 bases). Germline V lookup: CDR1 SGHRS, CDR2 YFSETQ. Trimming cost V 1 base and J 5 bases, with 9 bases left between them. The CDR3 runs to 13 residues. CDR3 loop: CASSLNGGTEAFF. The CDR3, as DNA: TGCGCCAGCAGCTTGAACGGGGGTACTGAAGCTTTCTTT.

V is TRBV7-9 and J is TRBJ1-1, with 7 bases lining up with TRBD1. After removal of 1 base from V and 4 bases from J, the junction contained 3 bases not matched to a gene. CDR3 size: 14 residues. The germline V gene encodes CDR1 SEHNR and CDR2 FQNEAQ (reference sequence). The CDR3 DNA reads as TGTGCCAGCAGCTTAGAGGGGGCGAGCACTGAAGCTTTCTTT. It specifies CASSLEGASTEAFF.

The chain carries TRBV30 and TRBJ1-6, with TRBD1 matching 8 bases. Germline V lookup: CDR1 GTSNPN, CDR2 SVGIG (reference sequence). This CDR3 has 15 residues. The V gene end was trimmed by 6 bases and the J gene end by 6 bases; junction bases not matched to a gene: 10. CDR3 nucleotides: TGTGCCTGCCCATCAGGGGGCTCCCTTAATTCACCCCTCCACTTT. Amino acid sequence: CACPSGGSLNSPLHF.

The CDR3 DNA sequence: TGTGCCACCAGCGTAACAGGGATGGGTGAAAAACTGTTTTTT. Translation gives CATSVTGMGEKLFF. V usage is TRBV15 and J usage is TRBJ1-4, with a tentative D call TRBD1 (6 bases). The germline gives CDR1 LNHNV, CDR2 YYDKDF (reference sequence). There are 14 residues in the CDR3. With 5 bases removed from V and 7 bases from J, the gap between germline ends came to 14 bases.

This chain uses TRBV3-1 (or the pseudogene TRBV3-2) with TRBJ2-1; D is uncertain. Germline-derived CDR1 and CDR2 are LGHDT and YNNKEL (reference sequence). This CDR3 has 13 amino acids. V lost 1 base and J 8 bases, leaving 9 bases between the germline ends. The DNA of the CDR3 is TGTGCCAGCAGCCAAGTCGAGCAGGATGAGCAGTTCTTC. Its protein is CASSQVEQDEQFF.

This clone has a single count. The chain couples TRBV3-1 (or the pseudogene TRBV3-2) to TRBJ1-4; D is possibly TRBD1 (6 bases). CDR3 length: 17 amino acids. CDR1 and CDR2 from the germline V gene are LGHDT and YNNKEL (reference sequence). V shed 4 bases and J shed 9 bases, with 24 bases lying between them. The CDR3 sequence: CASSPSTLQGFRKKLFF. The CDR3 coding sequence is TGTGCCAGCAGCCCGTCGACACTACAGGGCTTTAGAAAAAAACTGTTTTTT.

The chain is built from TRBV6-2 or TRBV6-3 and TRBJ1-5; 9 bases match TRBD1. The J segment lost 0 bases and the V segment lost 5 bases, leaving 5 bases of the junction unmatched. The germline CDR1 and CDR2 sequences are MNHEY and SVGEGT. This CDR3 spans 16 amino acids. CDR3 amino acids: CASSTDRGDSNQPQHF. The CDR3 bases are TGTGCCAGCAGTACCGACAGGGGGGATAGCAATCAGCCCCAGCATTTT.

V is TRBV5-1 and J is TRBJ2-5; 8 nucleotides agree with TRBD1. The CDR3 runs 17 residues. CDR1 is SGHRS, CDR2 YFSETQ, per germline. The junction had 14 bases not matched to a gene; V was cut back by 7 bases and J by 0 bases. The CDR3 here is CASFQTGDMRYQETQYF. In DNA form, the CDR3 reads TGCGCCAGCTTCCAGACAGGGGATATGAGGTACCAAGAGACCCAGTACTTC.

This clone was detected only once. The gene calls are TRBV6-5 and TRBJ1-1; maybe TRBD1 (6 bases). This CDR3 has 12 amino acids. V lost 8 bases and J 5 bases, leaving 12 bases between the germline ends. The V gene's germline CDR1 is MNHEY and CDR2 SVGAGI. In DNA form, the CDR3 reads TGTGCCAGCGGAAGGGGGATGACTGAAGCTTTCTTT. Its translation is CASGRGMTEAFF.

The chain couples TRBV20-1 to TRBJ2-5, with 10 bases identical to TRBD2. Looked up from germline, CDR1 is DFQATT and CDR2 is SNEGSKA (reference sequence). The CDR3 sequence is 14 residues long. V lost 6 bases to trimming and J lost 5 bases; unmatched junction nucleotides: 9. Here the CDR3 reads CSASQGLASETQYF. CDR3 sequence (DNA): TGCAGTGCCAGTCAGGGACTAGCGTCTGAGACCCAGTACTTC.

The chain employs TRBV30 and TRBJ2-7; 11 nucleotides align to TRBD1. The CDR3 runs 14 residues. Unmatched junction bases numbered 6, after V lost 5 bases and J lost 3 bases. Germline V lookup: CDR1 GTSNPN, CDR2 SVGIG (reference sequence). CDR3 region: CAWGTGTGGYEQYF. CDR3 in DNA: TGTGCCTGGGGGACCGGGACAGGGGGCTACGAGCAGTACTTC.

This clone was detected only once. V gene TRBV11-2 combines with J gene TRBJ2-1; 7 bases align to TRBD2. The V segment lost 0 bases and the J segment 6 bases; nucleotides outside the gene matches: 11. The germline CDR1 and CDR2 sequences are SGHAT and FQNNGV. The CDR3 consists of 17 residues. The CDR3 nucleotides read TGTGCCAGCAGCTTAGAGTTACTGGGCGGGGGTCTCAATGAGCAGTTCTTC. Translating it yields CASSLELLGGGLNEQFF.

This chain connects TRBV18 to TRBJ1-4; no reliable D call. V was trimmed by 0 bases and J by 4 bases, leaving 3 bases between them. Germline CDR1 and CDR2: KGHSH and LQKENI. This CDR3 comprises 13 residues. In nucleotides, the CDR3 is TGTGCCAGCTCACCACCGAGTAATGAAAAACTGTTTTTT. It is translated as CASSPPSNEKLFF.

J is TRBJ1-2 and V is TRBV30; tentatively, D is TRBD1 (6 bases). CDR1 GTSNPN and CDR2 SVGIG come from the germline V gene (reference sequence). The V end was cut by 5 bases, the J end by 13 bases, with 26 bases between. CDR3 length: 14 residues. The CDR3 here is CAWVNRAYVRRGTF. The CDR3 DNA reads as TGTGCCTGGGTAAACAGGGCTTACGTCCGACGTGGCACCTTC.